This T cell receptor beta chain was sequenced for a study of blood T cells in healthy people across ages. About the study: Capture via template switching afforded approximately one barcoded beta molecule per two T cells.

Trimming took off 6 bases at V and 3 bases at J, with 10 bases between the two ends. The CDR3 length is 13 residues. CDR1 is SGHAT and CDR2 is FQNNGV in the germline V gene. A J-beta primer mix and a sample-barcoded 5' primer were used in a second PCR of about 6 to 12 cycles. The yield of each sample was at least 3 million CDR3-containing paired-end reads. MiXCR, run by TCRdb on the 5' RACE reads, gives a single entry per CDR3 protein. The data contain around 700,000 distinct CDR3 sequences, 25% of them seen just once; the ten biggest clones take up 9.4%. Only a few counts were recorded for this clonotype. The sample also formed part of further work on T cells of mothers and their children. This second study notes: The donors comprised over 5 children and their three healthy Caucasian mothers. Related and unrelated pairs show similar shaping of TCR recombination output by thymic selection.

Input material: blood. This receptor was obtained from a boy under 18 in good health. The rearrangement joins TRBV11-2 to TRBJ2-3; D is unresolved. The CDR3 DNA reads as TGTGCCAGCAGACCTCAAGTGACAGATACGCAGTATTTT. It specifies CASRPQVTDTQYF.